These T cell receptor beta chains were read from a single sample in a study of T-cell reconstitution after alpha-beta-depleted transplantation in children. One entry per CDR3 protein, called by TCRdb with MiXCR from the PCR reads. The repertoire holds around 700,000 distinct CDR3 sequences, with 10% to 15% as singletons. The sequenced sample was PBMCs, obtained before TCRalphabeta/CD19-depleted stem cell transplant. The receptors originated from a girl aged 2 to 10 with congenital amegakaryocytic thrombocytopenia, due to receive a stem cell transplant. Each CDR3 is given with its conserved first and last residue. A D gene is named only where the DNA matches it firmly. Clone sizes are given selectively: once, few, many, or a class where the clone is expanded.

V gene	D gene	clone size	J gene	CDR3 protein	CDR3 DNA
TRBV5-1	TRBD2	NA	TRBJ2-3	CASSYSGTSGRAVLSDTQYF	TGCGCCAGCAGCTACTCCGGGACTAGCGGGAGGGCCGTTTTATCAGATACGCAGTATTTT
TRBV12-3/TRBV12-4	NA	NA	TRBJ2-3	CASSFYGSGPKTDTQYF	TGTGCCAGCAGTTTTTATGGGAGTGGGCCGAAAACAGATACGCAGTATTTT
TRBV4-1	NA	many	TRBJ2-3	CASSPGVTTDTQYF	TGCGCCAGCAGCCCGGGAGTTACCACAGATACGCAGTATTTT
TRBV12-3/TRBV12-4	TRBD2	many	TRBJ2-3	CASSQALAGSTDTQYF	TGTGCCAGCAGTCAAGCACTAGCGGGGAGCACAGATACGCAGTATTTT
TRBV20-1	TRBD2	many	TRBJ2-3	CSASHRTSGTDTQYF	TGCAGTGCTAGCCATCGGACTAGCGGTACAGATACGCAGTATTTT
TRBV12-3/TRBV12-4	TRBD1	few	TRBJ1-3	CASTDWTGSDGTIYF	TGTGCCAGCACTGACTGGACAGGGTCGGATGGCACCATATATTTT
TRBV29-1	TRBD2	many	TRBJ2-1	CSVERGLAGKYNEQFF	TGCAGCGTTGAAAGGGGACTAGCGGGCAAATACAATGAGCAGTTCTTC
TRBV10-3	NA	many	TRBJ2-5	CAISDLAETQYF	TGTGCCATCAGTGACCTGGCGGAGACCCAGTACTTC
TRBV10-3	NA	many	TRBJ2-2	CATQNGSWRTGELFF	TGTGCCACACAAAACGGGAGTTGGAGGACCGGGGAGCTGTTTTTT
TRBV5-1	TRBD2	few	TRBJ2-1	CASSLEAGDVYNEQFF	TGCGCCAGCAGCTTGGAGGCGGGAGATGTTTACAATGAGCAGTTCTTC
TRBV7-8	NA	few	TRBJ1-5	CASSLDAVKGNQPQHF	TGTGCCAGCAGCTTAGATGCGGTTAAGGGCAATCAGCCCCAGCATTTT
TRBV4-2	NA	few	TRBJ2-7	CASSQNPNTRGGYEQYF	TGTGCCAGCAGCCAAAACCCAAACACCCGTGGGGGCTACGAGCAGTACTTC
TRBV20-1	TRBD2	NA	TRBJ2-7	CSARVTSGLTGSYEQYF	TGCAGTGCTAGGGTGACTAGCGGACTTACGGGTTCCTACGAGCAGTACTTC
TRBV12-3/TRBV12-4	NA	NA	TRBJ2-7	CASSLLSPYEQYF	TGTGCCAGCAGTTTATTATCCCCCTACGAGCAGTACTTC
TRBV12-3/TRBV12-4	NA	few	TRBJ1-1	CASTPRRYTEAFF	TGTGCCAGCACCCCCCGACGGTACACTGAAGCTTTCTTT
TRBV7-9	NA	NA	TRBJ1-1	CASSLANPDTEAFF	TGTGCCAGCAGCTTAGCCAACCCGGACACTGAAGCTTTCTTT
TRBV5-1	NA	few	TRBJ2-1	CASSLAAASSYNEQFF	TGCGCCAGCAGCTTGGCAGCGGCGAGCTCCTACAATGAGCAGTTCTTC
TRBV20-1	NA	NA	TRBJ2-3	CSARDIGITDTQYF	TGCAGTGCTAGAGATATCGGGATCACAGATACGCAGTATTTT
TRBV12-3/TRBV12-4	NA	NA	TRBJ2-1	CASSFQDQGFEQFF	TGTGCCAGCAGTTTTCAGGATCAGGGATTTGAGCAGTTCTTC
TRBV12-5	NA	few	TRBJ2-6	CASGLKVSGANVLTF	TGTGCTAGTGGTTTGAAAGTCTCTGGGGCCAACGTCCTGACTTTC
TRBV5-1	TRBD2	NA	TRBJ2-1	CASSPQGLEAEQFF	TGCGCCAGCAGCCCGCAGGGACTAGAGGCTGAGCAGTTCTTC
TRBV20-1	TRBD2	NA	TRBJ2-1	CSARLAGEDYNEQFF	TGCAGTGCTAGATTAGCGGGAGAGGATTACAATGAGCAGTTCTTC
TRBV5-1	NA	many	TRBJ2-5	CASRTLEKETQYF	TGCGCCAGCCGGACCTTAGAGAAAGAGACCCAGTACTTC
TRBV5-5	NA	NA	TRBJ1-1	CASSLEHFNTEAFF	TGTGCCAGCAGCTTGGAACATTTCAACACTGAAGCTTTCTTT
TRBV28	TRBD1	many	TRBJ2-1	CASQMWGTGSYNEQFF	TGTGCCAGCCAAATGTGGGGGACAGGGAGCTACAATGAGCAGTTCTTC
TRBV25-1	NA	many	TRBJ2-1	CASSVAGSSYNEQFF	TGTGCCAGCAGTGTGGCAGGTAGCTCCTACAATGAGCAGTTCTTC
TRBV7-9	NA	NA	TRBJ2-7	CASSLVPRDPFYEQYF	TGTGCCAGCAGCTTAGTTCCCAGGGACCCCTTCTACGAGCAGTACTTC
TRBV5-1	TRBD2	NA	TRBJ2-1	CASSSTGTSGRYNEQFF	TGCGCCAGCAGCTCGACCGGGACTAGCGGGAGGTACAATGAGCAGTTCTTC
TRBV10-3	NA	NA	TRBJ2-5	CAISEPPQETQYF	TGTGCCATCAGTGAACCGCCTCAAGAGACCCAGTACTTC
TRBV20-1	TRBD1	NA	TRBJ1-5	CSARPGQAHQPQHF	TGCAGTGCCCGCCCGGGACAGGCCCATCAGCCCCAGCATTTT
TRBV20-1	NA	many	TRBJ2-2	CSARYGRRAGELFF	TGCAGTGCTAGATACGGGAGACGGGCCGGGGAGCTGTTTTTT
TRBV20-1	NA	many	TRBJ1-1	CSASAGGGDTEAFF	TGCAGTGCTAGTGCGGGGGGTGGGGACACTGAAGCTTTCTTT
TRBV7-9	NA	NA	TRBJ2-2	CASSPRRRTGELFF	TGTGCCAGCAGCCCCCGTAGGCGGACCGGGGAGCTGTTTTTT
TRBV30	TRBD2	NA	TRBJ2-1	CAWSRSKRDLEQFF	TGTGCCTGGAGCCGGTCCAAGCGGGACCTTGAGCAGTTCTTC
TRBV20-1	NA	few	TRBJ2-7	CSAPNGTPYEQYF	TGCAGTGCTCCTAATGGGACTCCCTACGAGCAGTACTTC
TRBV29-1	NA	NA	TRBJ2-7	CSVLPAGVNEQYF	TGCAGCGTCCTACCGGCAGGGGTTAACGAGCAGTACTTC
TRBV20-1	TRBD2	NA	TRBJ2-1	CSALKTSSGSQQFF	TGCAGTGCTCTCAAAACCTCTAGCGGGAGTCAGCAGTTCTTC